Listed here are 31 T cell receptor beta chains from one sample, sequenced in a study of radiotherapy plus CTLA-4 blockade in lung cancer. Repertoires were generated with immunoSEQ multiplex PCR, while TCRdb's copy carries only in-frame clones and drops some. The profile covers around 45,000 clones, with 76% appearing a single time and around 10% taken by the ten largest. The input for sequencing was peripheral blood, taken from a patient treated with radiotherapy plus ipilimumab. Every receptor here comes from a human donor with non-small cell lung cancer who had stable disease on radiotherapy plus ipilimumab.

The chain combines TRBV19 with TRBJ2-2; D is ambiguous. This CDR3 comprises 13 residues. The germline gives CDR1 LNHDA, CDR2 SQIVND (reference sequence). The ends were cut back, 10 bases at V and 0 bases at J, with 9 bases in the middle. The CDR3 region has the DNA TGTGCCACTTCCCCTGCGAACACCGGGGAGCTGTTTTTT. Its protein product is CATSPANTGELFF.

The chain joins TRBV4-1 to TRBJ1-6; D not certain. There are 15 residues in the CDR3. From germline, CDR1 is MGHRA and CDR2 YSYEKL. V gave up 4 bases and J gave up 10 bases, with 17 bases separating them. CDR3 in amino acids: CASSLKTVGISPLHF. The CDR3 nucleotides are TGCGCCAGCAGCCTCAAAACCGTAGGGATCTCACCCCTCCACTTT.

This clone was picked up one time. The chain couples TRBV13 to TRBJ1-1; D is ambiguous. Trimming took 5 bases from V and 0 from J, leaving 22 bases between them. This CDR3 has 18 residues. CDR1 and CDR2 from the germline V gene are PRHDT and FYEKMQ (reference sequence). This chain's CDR3 is CASSVTYSHTQVNTEAFF. CDR3 DNA sequence: TGTGCCAGCAGCGTTACTTACAGCCATACCCAAGTGAACACTGAAGCTTTCTTT.

This chain connects TRBV29-1 to TRBJ1-2, with 10 bases matching TRBD1. The CDR3 is 14 residues long. The ends lost 7 bases at V and 6 bases at J; junction bases unmatched: 11. Germline CDR1 is SQVTM and CDR2 is ANQGSEA. CDR3 nucleotides: TGCAGCGCGGCTCCTAGGACAGGGGGGAATGGCTACACCTTC. This sequence encodes CSAAPRTGGNGYTF.

This rearrangement joins TRBV5-4 to TRBJ2-5; TRBD1 matches at 9 bases. The V and J ends lost 3 bases and 3 bases, in that order; junction bases with no gene match: 3. The CDR3 has 14 residues. Germline assignment: CDR1 SGHNT and CDR2 YYREEE (reference sequence). The CDR3 DNA follows: TGTGCCAGCAGCTCATGGACAGGGGAAGAGACCCAGTACTTC. This gives the protein CASSSWTGEETQYF.

This chain connects TRBV9 to TRBJ1-2; D uncertain. CDR1 SGDLS and CDR2 YYNGEE come from the germline V gene. CDR3 length: 13 residues. Trimming took 0 bases from V and 5 from J, leaving 8 bases between them. CDR3 in amino acids: CASSVGGYYGYTF. CDR3 nucleotide sequence: TGTGCCAGCAGCGTAGGGGGTTATTATGGCTACACCTTC.

This clone was counted ten times or more. The chain couples TRBV11-2 to TRBJ2-7; D remains unclear. The CDR3 consists of 13 residues. Trimming left V 7 bases short and J 2 bases short, with 12 bases between. The germline V gene encodes CDR1 SGHAT and CDR2 FQNNGV. CDR3 bases: TGTGCCAGCACTCTGACAAACACCTACGAGCAGTACGTC. It codes for CASTLTNTYEQYV.

The chain links TRBV6-1 to TRBJ2-1, with TRBD2 identical over 9 bases. J was trimmed by 7 bases and V by 0 bases; bases with no gene match: 7. This CDR3 is 16 amino acids long. Germline V lookup: CDR1 MNHNS, CDR2 SASEGT. CDR3 sequence: CASSEAPSGDSNEQFF. Here the CDR3 DNA reads TGTGCCAGCAGTGAAGCTCCTAGCGGGGATTCAAATGAGCAGTTCTTC.

In its sample, this clone was seen once. The chain couples TRBV5-1 to TRBJ2-1; tentatively, D is TRBD2 (6 bases). CDR3 length: 14 residues. V lost 2 bases to trimming and J lost 1 base, with 7 bases between them. CDR1 is SGHRS, CDR2 YFSETQ, per germline. CDR3 in DNA: TGCGCCAGCAGCTTAAGCGGGTCCTACAATGAGCAGTTCTTC. It translates to CASSLSGSYNEQFF.

This clone was seen once. The CDR3 DNA sequence: TGTGCCAGCAGCTTCGATCCGCGGACGGAGGGCTACACCTTC. It codes for CASSFDPRTEGYTF. V gene TRBV11-2 combines with J gene TRBJ1-2; D is ambiguous. The germline V gene encodes CDR1 SGHAT and CDR2 FQNNGV. V was trimmed by 3 bases and J by 8 bases, leaving 16 bases between them. The CDR3 covers 14 residues.

This sequence joins TRBV6-1 and TRBJ2-7; perhaps TRBD1 as D (6 bases). The CDR3 has 15 amino acids. Germline V gene lookup returns CDR1 MNHNS and CDR2 SASEGT. V was cut by 6 bases and J by 1 base, with 16 bases left in between. The CDR3 sequence: CASSAPTGWSYEQYV. In DNA, the CDR3 is TGTGCCAGCAGCGCACCTACAGGGTGGTCCTACGAGCAGTACGTC.

The gene calls are TRBV5-6 and TRBJ1-6; TRBD1 might be the D (6 bases). Germline V CDR1 and CDR2: SGHDT, YYEEEE. This CDR3 has 13 amino acids. The ends were cut back, 0 bases at V and 8 bases at J, with 6 bases in the middle. The CDR3 is CASSLAGDSPLHF. CDR3 in DNA: TGTGCCAGCAGCTTGGCAGGGGATTCACCCCTCCACTTT.

CDR3 amino acids: CASSGKGTGNYGYTF. CDR3 DNA: TGTGCCAGCAGCGGGAAGGGGACAGGGAACTATGGCTACACCTTC. The V call is TRBV11-2, the J call TRBJ1-2, with 9 bases that match TRBD1. J gave up 2 bases and V 5 bases, and 6 bases lay outside the gene matches. The CDR3 is 15 amino acids. Looked up from germline, CDR1 is SGHAT and CDR2 is FQNNGV.

This CDR3 reads CATSRQGAGSNQPQHF. DNA of the CDR3: TGTGCCACCAGCAGACAGGGGGCCGGTAGCAATCAGCCCCAGCATTTT. V and J are TRBV15 and TRBJ1-5; the match to TRBD1 covers 8 bases. From germline, CDR1 is LNHNV and CDR2 YYDKDF (reference sequence). J gave up 0 bases and V 2 bases, and 3 bases lay outside the gene matches. The CDR3 sequence is 16 residues long.

The chain is built from TRBV5-8 and TRBJ1-1; D is possibly TRBD1 (5 bases). The CDR3 has 14 residues. Trimming took off 10 bases at V and 5 bases at J, with 21 bases between the two ends. CDR1 is SGHTS and CDR2 is YDEGEE in the germline V gene. The CDR3 sequence: CAPLPRGKVTEAFF. CDR3 nucleotide sequence: TGTGCCCCCCTCCCGAGGGGCAAGGTTACTGAAGCTTTCTTT. The full variable domain, its missing parts supplied by reference TRBV5-8 and TRBJ1-1, is EAGVTQSPTHLIKTRGQQATLRCSPISGHTSVYWYQQALGLGLQFLLWYDEGEERNRGNFPPRFSGRQFPNYSSELNVNALELEDSALYLCAPLPRGKVTEAFFGQGTRLTVV.

The rearrangement joins TRBV7-2 to TRBJ1-6; a possible D gene is TRBD1 (5 bases). The CDR3 covers 14 residues. Trimming pared 6 bases from V and 10 bases from J, leaving 16 bases between. Germline values: CDR1 SGHTA, CDR2 FQGNSA. The CDR3 bases are TGTGCCAGCAGGCTTCAGGGAGCAGGGTCACCCCTCCACTTT. This codes for CASRLQGAGSPLHF.

The chain is built from TRBV30 and TRBJ2-7; D uncertain. This CDR3 region has 13 residues. From germline, CDR1 is GTSNPN and CDR2 SVGIG (reference sequence). V lost 0 bases and J lost 3, with 9 bases in between. The DNA of the CDR3 is TGTGCCTGGAGTGTAAAGGATCACTACGAGCAGTACTTC. Amino acids: CAWSVKDHYEQYF.

The V gene is TRBV9, the J gene TRBJ2-2; 12 bases fit TRBD1. V lost 0 bases and J lost 7; bases outside the gene matches: 7. The CDR3 has 17 residues. Germline-derived CDR1 and CDR2 are SGDLS and YYNGEE. The CDR3 sequence is CASSVAWGQGADGELFF. DNA of the CDR3: TGTGCCAGCAGCGTAGCATGGGGACAGGGGGCCGACGGGGAGCTGTTTTTT.

The chain couples TRBV5-4 to TRBJ1-1; weak D call: TRBD1 (5 bases). This CDR3 has 13 amino acids. CDR1 is SGHNT and CDR2 is YYREEE in the germline V gene (reference sequence). V was pared by 3 bases and J by 1 base, with 7 bases between. CDR3 nucleotides: TGTGCCAGCAGCTCCCAGGGGAACACTGAAGCTTTCTTT. It yields the protein CASSSQGNTEAFF.

The genes are TRBV27 and TRBJ2-7; 7 bases are a match to TRBD1. Germline CDR1 reads MNHEY; CDR2 reads SMNVEV (reference sequence). The V and J ends lost 6 bases and 3 bases, in that order; junction bases with no gene match: 5. The CDR3 contains 13 residues. The CDR3, as DNA: TGTGCCAGCAGACAGGGGCCCCACTACGAGCAGTACTTC. Translation gives CASRQGPHYEQYF.

V gene TRBV6-5 combines with J gene TRBJ1-4; possible D gene TRBD1, 6 bases. The CDR3 sequence is 15 residues long. Looked up from germline, CDR1 is MNHEY and CDR2 is SVGAGI. Trimming pared 0 bases from V and 1 base from J, leaving 6 bases between. The chain's CDR3 is CASSYSTGTNEKLFF. CDR3 DNA sequence: TGTGCCAGCAGTTACTCGACAGGAACTAATGAAAAACTGTTTTTT.

This rearrangement joins TRBV10-3 to TRBJ2-2; TRBD1 aligns across 8 bases. J was trimmed by 3 bases and V by 2 bases; bases with no gene match: 2. The CDR3 extends over 15 amino acids. Germline CDR1 and CDR2: ENHRY and SYGVKD. The CDR3 sequence is CAISEAGGDTGELFF. In DNA, the CDR3 is TGTGCCATCAGTGAGGCAGGGGGCGACACCGGGGAGCTGTTTTTT.

The gene calls are TRBV10-3 and TRBJ1-1; weak D call: TRBD1 (5 bases). This CDR3 contains 13 residues. V was cut by 7 bases and J by 3 bases, with 12 bases left in between. Germline V gene sequence: CDR1 ENHRY, CDR2 SYGVKD. CDR3 protein: CAITQGRDTEAFF. CDR3 nucleotide sequence: TGTGCCATCACCCAAGGCAGGGACACTGAAGCTTTCTTT.

The chain links TRBV5-1 to TRBJ2-5, with a weak D call TRBD2 (5 bases). CDR1 and CDR2 (germline): SGHRS, YFSETQ. Trimming pared 0 bases from V and 5 bases from J, leaving 8 bases between. The CDR3 covers 13 residues. The CDR3 reads CASSLGERETQYF. CDR3 nucleotide sequence: TGCGCCAGCAGCTTGGGGGAGCGGGAGACCCAGTACTTC. Filled out from reference TRBV5-1 and TRBJ2-5, the complete variable domain reads KAGVTQTPRYLIKTRGQQVTLSCSPISGHRSVSWYQQTPGQGLQFLFEYFSETQRNKGNFPGRFSGRQFSNSRSEMNVSTLELGDSALYLCASSLGERETQYFGPGTRLLVL.

This chain's CDR3 is CASSVGVGMWTDTQYF. The CDR3 DNA follows: TGTGCCAGCAGCGTGGGGGTGGGGATGTGGACAGATACGCAGTATTTT. The chain combines TRBV9 with TRBJ2-3; the D call may be TRBD1 or TRBD2 (5 bases each). The V gene lost 2 bases and the J gene lost 3 bases, with 16 bases spanning the gap. This CDR3 has 16 residues. In germline, CDR1 is SGDLS, CDR2 YYNGEE.

This clone appeared a single time. V and J are TRBV27 and TRBJ2-3, with D possibly TRBD1 on 6 matching bases. Germline-derived CDR1 and CDR2 are MNHEY and SMNVEV (reference sequence). V lost 5 bases and J lost 6, with 15 bases in between. The CDR3 totals 14 residues. The CDR3 nucleotides are TGTGCCAGCAGTATAAGCACAGGGTGGGATACGCAGTATTTT. Translation: CASSISTGWDTQYF.

J is TRBJ1-6 and V is TRBV9; a weak D match, TRBD1 (5 bases). Germline V gene lookup returns CDR1 SGDLS and CDR2 YYNGEE. Deletions cut 7 bases from V and 0 bases from J, with 17 bases between. The CDR3 has 17 amino acids. CDR3 sequence (DNA): TGTGCCAGCGGTAAGGGACGGGCCTTCTCCTATAATTCACCCCTCCACTTT. This codes for CASGKGRAFSYNSPLHF.

This chain links TRBV6-1 with TRBJ1-2; 8 bases are a match to TRBD1. The CDR3 length is 14 residues. Germline CDR1 is MNHNS and CDR2 is SASEGT. With V trimmed by 2 bases and J by 1 base, 0 bases remained unmatched. The CDR3 here is CASSETGGNYGYTF. The CDR3 nucleotides are TGTGCCAGCAGTGAAACAGGGGGTAACTATGGCTACACCTTC.

The chain employs TRBV5-1 and TRBJ1-2; perhaps TRBD1 as D (5 bases). V dropped 4 bases and J dropped 7 bases, with 11 bases sitting between them. Germline V gene sequence: CDR1 SGHRS, CDR2 YFSETQ. This CDR3 is built from 12 residues. The DNA for the CDR3 is TGCGCCAGCAGCCAGGGTATTTTTGGCTACACCTTC. Its translation: CASSQGIFGYTF.

The gene calls are TRBV18 and TRBJ2-2; a weak D match, TRBD1 (6 bases). Germline V CDR1 and CDR2: KGHSH, LQKENI. The V end was cut by 4 bases, the J end by 0 bases, with 6 bases between. This CDR3 spans 14 amino acids. The CDR3 reads CASSQGANTGELFF. CDR3 DNA: TGTGCCAGCTCACAGGGGGCGAACACCGGGGAGCTGTTTTTT.

The chain is built from TRBV6-5 and TRBJ2-1; no firm D call. CDR1 is MNHEY, CDR2 SVGAGI, per germline. There are 13 residues in the CDR3. V was clipped by 5 bases and J by 9 bases, with 14 bases between them. CDR3 protein: CASSPDSFGEQFF. In DNA form, the CDR3 reads TGTGCCAGCAGTCCTGACTCCTTCGGTGAGCAGTTCTTC.